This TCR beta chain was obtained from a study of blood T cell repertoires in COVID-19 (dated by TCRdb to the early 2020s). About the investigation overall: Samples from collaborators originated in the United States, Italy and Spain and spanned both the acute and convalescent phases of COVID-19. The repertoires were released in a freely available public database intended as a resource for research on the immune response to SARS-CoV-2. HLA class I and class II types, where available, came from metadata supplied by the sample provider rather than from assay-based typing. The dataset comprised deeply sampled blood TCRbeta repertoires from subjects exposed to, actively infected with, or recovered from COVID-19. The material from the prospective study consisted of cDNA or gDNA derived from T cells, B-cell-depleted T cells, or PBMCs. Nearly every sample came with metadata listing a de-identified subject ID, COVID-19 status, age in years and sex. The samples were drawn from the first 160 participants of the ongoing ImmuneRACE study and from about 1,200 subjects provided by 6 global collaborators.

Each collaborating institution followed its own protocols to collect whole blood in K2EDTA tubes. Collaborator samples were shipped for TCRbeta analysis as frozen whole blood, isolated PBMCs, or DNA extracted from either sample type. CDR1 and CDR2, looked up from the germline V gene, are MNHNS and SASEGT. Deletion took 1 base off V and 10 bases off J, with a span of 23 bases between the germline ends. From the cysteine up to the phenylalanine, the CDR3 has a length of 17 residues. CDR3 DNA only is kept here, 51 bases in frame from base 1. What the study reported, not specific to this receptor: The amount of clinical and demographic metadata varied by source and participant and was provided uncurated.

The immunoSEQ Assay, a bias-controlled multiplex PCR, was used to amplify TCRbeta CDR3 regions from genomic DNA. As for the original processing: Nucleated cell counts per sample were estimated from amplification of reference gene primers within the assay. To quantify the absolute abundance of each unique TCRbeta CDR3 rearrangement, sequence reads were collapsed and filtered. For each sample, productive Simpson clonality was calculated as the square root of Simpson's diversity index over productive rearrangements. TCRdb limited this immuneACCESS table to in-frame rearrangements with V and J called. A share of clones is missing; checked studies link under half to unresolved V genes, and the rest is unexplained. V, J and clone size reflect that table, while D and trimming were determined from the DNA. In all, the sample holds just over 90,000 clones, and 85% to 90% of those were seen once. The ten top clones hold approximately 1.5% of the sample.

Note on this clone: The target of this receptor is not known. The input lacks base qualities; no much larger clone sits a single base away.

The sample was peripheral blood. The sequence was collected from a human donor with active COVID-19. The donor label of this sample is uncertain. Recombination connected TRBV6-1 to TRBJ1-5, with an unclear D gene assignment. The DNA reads TGTGCCAGCAGTGAAGTGTCGGTTATGGGAGGATGGAACCCCCAGCATTTT. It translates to CASSEVSVMGGWNPQHF.